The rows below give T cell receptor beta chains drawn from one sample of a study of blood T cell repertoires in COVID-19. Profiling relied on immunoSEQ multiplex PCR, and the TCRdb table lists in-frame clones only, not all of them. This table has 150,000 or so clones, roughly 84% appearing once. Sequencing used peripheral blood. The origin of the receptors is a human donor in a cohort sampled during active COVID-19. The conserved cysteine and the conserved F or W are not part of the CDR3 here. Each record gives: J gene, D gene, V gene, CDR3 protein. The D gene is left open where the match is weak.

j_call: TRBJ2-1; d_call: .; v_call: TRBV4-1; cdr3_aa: ASSPRDSNEQF
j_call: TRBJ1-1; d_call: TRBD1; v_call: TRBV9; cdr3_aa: ASSAREGARTEAF
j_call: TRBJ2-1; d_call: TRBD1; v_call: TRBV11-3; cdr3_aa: ASTPQGVLGDEQF
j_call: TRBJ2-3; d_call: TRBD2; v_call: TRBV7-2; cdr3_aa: ASSFTSGDTQY
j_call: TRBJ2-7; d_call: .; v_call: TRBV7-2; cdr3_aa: ASSLGRGLVSYEQY
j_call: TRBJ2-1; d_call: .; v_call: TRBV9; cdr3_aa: ASSAGGLTYNEQF
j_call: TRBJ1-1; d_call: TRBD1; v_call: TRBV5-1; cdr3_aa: ASSPQGGMNTEAF
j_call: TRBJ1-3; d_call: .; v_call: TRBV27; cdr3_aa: ASTRQVLSGNTIY
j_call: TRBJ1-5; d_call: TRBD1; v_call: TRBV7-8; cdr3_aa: ASSSTGGNQPQH
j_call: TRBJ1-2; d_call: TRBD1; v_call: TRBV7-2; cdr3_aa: ASSWAGQSYGYT
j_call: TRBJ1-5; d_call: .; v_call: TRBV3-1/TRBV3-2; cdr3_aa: ASSMGGGSDQPQH
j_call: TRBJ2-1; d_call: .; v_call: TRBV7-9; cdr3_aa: ASSLLDRHNEQF
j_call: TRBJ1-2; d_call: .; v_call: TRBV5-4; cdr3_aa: ASSLLDSLYGYT
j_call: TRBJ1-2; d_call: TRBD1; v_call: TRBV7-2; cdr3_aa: ASSLSFGQGYGYT
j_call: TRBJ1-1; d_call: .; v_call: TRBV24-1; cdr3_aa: ATSDTTRNTEAF
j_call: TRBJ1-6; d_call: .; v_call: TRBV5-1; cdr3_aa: ASSDTGPFNSPLH
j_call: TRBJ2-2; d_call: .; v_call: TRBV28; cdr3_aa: ASSFLPGGNTGELF
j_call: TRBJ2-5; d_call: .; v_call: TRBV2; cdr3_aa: ASSAPETQY
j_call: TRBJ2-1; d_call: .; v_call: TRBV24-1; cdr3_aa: ATSDQYYNEQF
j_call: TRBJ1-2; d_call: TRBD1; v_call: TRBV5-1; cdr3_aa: ASSRGGGDYGYT
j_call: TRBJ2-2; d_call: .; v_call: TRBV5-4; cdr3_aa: ASSPPAGGTGELF
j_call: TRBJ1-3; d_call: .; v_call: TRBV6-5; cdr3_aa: ASGKTGKGNTIY
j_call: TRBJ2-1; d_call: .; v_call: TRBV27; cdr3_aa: ASSSRQAGNEQF